This is a list of T cell receptor beta chains from one sample in a study of blood T cells in healthy people across ages. TCRdb analysed the 5' RACE reads with MiXCR anew, one entry per CDR3 protein. This sample has roughly 1,700,000 distinct CDR3 sequences, with roughly 30% found just once. Input material: blood. Every receptor here comes from a woman younger than 45 in good health. Each CDR3 is given with its conserved first and last residue. A D gene is named only where the DNA matches it firmly. Clone size appears in some rows only: once, few, many, or a class for an expanded clone.

J | size | V | D | CDR3 | DNA
TRBJ2-3 | . | TRBV28 | . | CASSFLPQDTQYF | TGTGCCAGCAGTTTTTTGCCCCAGGATACGCAGTATTTT
TRBJ2-1 | few | TRBV20-1 | . | CSARVPRRAGNEQFF | TGCAGTGCTAGAGTCCCCCGGAGGGCCGGTAATGAGCAGTTCTTC
TRBJ2-5 | . | TRBV20-1 | . | CSARFETQYF | TGCAGTGCTAGGTTTGAGACCCAGTACTTC
TRBJ1-4 | . | TRBV20-1 | TRBD1 | CSANRQGRNEKLFF | TGCAGTGCTAACCGACAGGGGAGGAATGAAAAACTGTTTTTT
TRBJ2-5 | . | TRBV20-1 | TRBD1 | CSARERVAGGQYF | TGCAGTGCTAGAGAGCGGGTCGCAGGGGGCCAGTACTTC
TRBJ2-1 | . | TRBV10-3 | . | CAISEWQSSYNEQFF | TGTGCCATCAGTGAATGGCAGAGCTCCTACAATGAGCAGTTCTTC
TRBJ1-2 | few | TRBV12-3/TRBV12-4 | TRBD1 | CASSHGTGGYGYTF | TGTGCCTCGAGCCACGGGACAGGGGGTTATGGCTACACCTTC
TRBJ2-7 | . | TRBV20-1 | . | CSARQEFHYEQYF | TGCAGTGCTAGACAAGAGTTTCACTACGAGCAGTACTTC
TRBJ1-3 | few | TRBV2 | . | CASSRGMNGNTIYF | TGTGCCAGCAGCCGGGGAATGAACGGAAACACCATATATTTT
TRBJ2-5 | many | TRBV11-2 | TRBD2 | CASSSGTSGGKETQYF | TGTGCCAGCAGCTCCGGGACTAGCGGGGGAAAAGAGACCCAGTACTTC
TRBJ2-7 | many | TRBV5-4 | . | CASSTRAGEQYF | TGTGCCAGCAGTACCCGCGCGGGTGAGCAGTACTTC
TRBJ2-3 | . | TRBV5-5 | TRBD2 | CASSLRLAGTLTDTQYF | TGTGCCAGCAGCTTACGACTAGCGGGGACCCTCACAGATACGCAGTATTTT
TRBJ1-5 | many | TRBV12-3/TRBV12-4 | . | CASSSGVNQPQHF | TGTGCCAGCAGCTCAGGGGTCAATCAGCCCCAGCATTTT
TRBJ2-1 | . | TRBV7-2 | . | CASKGLDNEQFF | TGTGCCAGCAAGGGACTGGACAATGAGCAGTTCTTC
TRBJ2-7 | many | TRBV7-9 | TRBD1 | CASSPLVTGAYEQYF | TGTGCCAGCAGCCCGTTGGTCACAGGGGCCTACGAGCAGTACTTC
TRBJ2-5 | few | TRBV24-1 | . | CATSGTFQETQYF | TGTGCCACCAGCGGGACTTTTCAAGAGACCCAGTACTTC
TRBJ2-2 | . | TRBV11-2 | TRBD2 | CASSGRVPAPTRLAGMTGELFF | TGTGCCAGCAGCGGCAGGGTCCCGGCACCTACTCGACTAGCGGGGATGACCGGGGAGCTGTTTTTT
TRBJ2-1 | . | TRBV7-3 | TRBD2 | CASSHGLAVNNEQFF | TGTGCCAGCAGCCACGGACTAGCGGTCAACAATGAGCAGTTCTTC
TRBJ2-3 | once | TRBV28 | . | CASNSGETDTQYF | TGTGCCAGCAACTCCGGGGAGACAGATACGCAGTATTTT
TRBJ2-7 | . | TRBV6-5 | TRBD2 | CASSYSTLAMRGGSYEQYF | TGTGCCAGCAGTTACTCGACTTTAGCGATGCGGGGGGGCTCCTACGAGCAGTACTTC
TRBJ2-1 | . | TRBV5-1 | . | CASSLDLLAYNEQFF | TGCGCCAGCAGCTTGGATCTTTTAGCCTACAATGAGCAGTTCTTC
TRBJ1-5 | . | TRBV4-2 | TRBD1 | CASSQNRGQPQHF | TGTGCCAGCAGCCAAAACAGGGGTCAGCCCCAGCATTTT
TRBJ2-7 | few | TRBV20-1 | TRBD1 | CSASSWTGSYEQYF | TGCAGTGCTAGTTCCTGGACAGGGTCCTACGAGCAGTACTTC
TRBJ2-3 | . | TRBV24-1 | . | CAILRVLTDTQYF | TGTGCCATCCTCCGGGTCCTCACAGATACGCAGTATTTT
TRBJ1-2 | . | TRBV9 | . | CASSVVDSYGYTF | TGTGCCAGCAGCGTAGTAGACTCCTATGGCTACACCTTC
TRBJ1-6 | . | TRBV2 | TRBD1 | CASKAGGVGNSPLHF | TGTGCCAGCAAGGCAGGGGGAGTGGGTAATTCACCCCTCCACTTT
TRBJ2-3 | many | TRBV12-3/TRBV12-4 | TRBD2 | CASSSTSGVFDTQYF | TGTGCCAGCAGTTCGACTAGCGGGGTATTCGATACGCAGTATTTT
TRBJ2-7 | many | TRBV3-1 | . | CASSQVTSEQYF | TGTGCCAGCAGCCAAGTTACATCGGAGCAGTACTTC
TRBJ1-5 | . | TRBV20-1 | TRBD1 | CSAATGGVNQPQHF | TGCAGTGCTGCGACAGGGGGCGTCAATCAGCCCCAGCATTTT
TRBJ1-1 | . | TRBV7-9 | . | CASSLGGQRSTEAFF | TGTGCCAGCAGCTTAGGTGGACAGAGGAGTACTGAAGCTTTCTTT
TRBJ2-5 | once | TRBV5-1 | TRBD1 | CASSAPGTGGRETQYF | TGCGCCAGCAGCGCTCCCGGGACAGGGGGTCGGGAGACCCAGTACTTC
TRBJ2-7 | many | TRBV5-1 | . | CASSLELRDEQYF | TGCGCCAGCAGCTTGGAACTAAGAGACGAGCAGTACTTC
TRBJ2-1 | many | TRBV5-1 | TRBD2 | CASSLVLAGANEQFF | TGTGCCAGCAGTTTAGTGTTAGCGGGAGCCAATGAGCAGTTCTTC
TRBJ1-1 | . | TRBV11-2 | TRBD1 | CASSSGQGAGEAFF | TGTGCCAGCAGTTCCGGACAGGGGGCCGGTGAAGCTTTCTTT
TRBJ1-2 | few | TRBV6-6 | . | CASSYTGERGGYTF | TGTGCCAGCAGTTACACAGGCGAAAGGGGTGGCTACACCTTC
TRBJ1-1 | . | TRBV11-2 | . | CASSLRSGVRNTEAFF | TGTGCCAGCAGCCTGCGAAGTGGGGTGAGGAACACTGAAGCTTTCTTT
TRBJ1-5 | . | TRBV27 | TRBD1 | CASRTGVGAQPQHF | TGTGCCAGCAGGACAGGGGTCGGGGCTCAGCCCCAGCATTTT
TRBJ2-2 | . | TRBV5-1 | . | CASSLAPLVSTGELFF | TGCGCCAGCAGCTTGGCCCCGCTAGTTAGTACCGGGGAGCTGTTTTTT
TRBJ2-7 | many | TRBV20-1 | TRBD2 | CSATWTSGRSYEQYF | TGCAGTGCTACCTGGACTAGCGGGAGATCGTACGAGCAGTACTTC
TRBJ2-1 | many | TRBV20-1 | TRBD2 | CSARTSGRLDEQFF | TGCAGTGCTAGGACTAGCGGGAGGTTGGATGAGCAGTTCTTC
TRBJ2-7 | few | TRBV27 | . | CASSRTVGASYEQYF | TGTGCCAGCAGCCGGACCGTGGGGGCATCCTACGAGCAGTACTTC